These 19 T cell receptor beta chains originate from one sample sequenced in a study of T-cell memory formation after mild COVID-19. MiXCR was run by TCRdb on the 5' RACE reads, yielding one entry per CDR3 protein. The table lists 450,000 to 650,000 distinct CDR3 sequences, approximately 20% of them singletons. The sequenced sample was PBMCs or a T cell subset sorted from them (not recorded which). The receptors were gathered from an adult woman who had mild COVID-19 (a few samples of this study predate the infection). Cell type and time point are not known.

The chain uses TRBV29-1 and TRBJ2-3; either TRBD1 or TRBD2 may supply D (5 bases each). From germline, CDR1 is SQVTM and CDR2 ANQGSEA. Trimming removed 8 bases from V and 2 bases from J, with 14 bases in between. The CDR3 consists of 13 residues. For the CDR3, the DNA is TGCAGCTCAAGCCCGGGGACCACAGATACGCAGTATTTT. It codes for CSSSPGTTDTQYF.

This chain links TRBV29-1 with TRBJ2-2; maybe TRBD1 (5 bases). The length of the CDR3 is 14 residues. With 1 base removed from V and 4 bases from J, the gap between germline ends came to 10 bases. Germline loops: CDR1 SQVTM, CDR2 ANQGSEA. The CDR3 sequence: CSVEGGSGTGELFF. The DNA of the CDR3 is TGCAGCGTTGAAGGGGGCTCGGGCACCGGGGAGCTGTTTTTT.

The chain combines TRBV19 with TRBJ2-2; D perhaps matches TRBD1 (6 bases). Trimming took off 4 bases at V and 8 bases at J, with 8 bases between the two ends. CDR1 LNHDA and CDR2 SQIVND come from the germline V gene (reference sequence). This CDR3 is built from 12 residues. The CDR3 is CASSTGTGELFF. The DNA of the CDR3 is TGTGCCAGTAGTACGGGGACAGGGGAGCTGTTTTTT.

V gene TRBV3-1 combines with J gene TRBJ2-1; TRBD2 agrees at 7 bases. The germline CDR1 and CDR2 sequences are LGHDT and YNNKEL (reference sequence). This CDR3 has 16 amino acids. The J segment lost 4 bases and the V segment lost 3 bases, leaving 9 bases of the junction unmatched. CDR3 amino acids: CASSQISGGYYNEQFF. In nucleotides, the CDR3 is TGTGCCAGCAGCCAGATCTCCGGGGGGTATTACAATGAGCAGTTCTTC.

The chain combines TRBV5-5 with TRBJ2-7, with TRBD2 as a possible D gene (6 bases). The CDR3 is 15 residues long. Per germline, CDR1 SGHKS and CDR2 YYEKEE (reference sequence). V was trimmed by 0 bases and J by 0 bases, leaving 10 bases between them. DNA of the CDR3: TGTGCCAGCAGCTTGGCGGGAGTCGGCTCCTACGAGCAGTACTTC. Translating gives CASSLAGVGSYEQYF. The entire variable domain, with the rest obtained from reference TRBV5-5 and TRBJ2-7, is as follows: DAGVTQSPTHLIKTRGQQVTLRCSPISGHKSVSWYQQVLGQGPQFIFQYYEKEERGRGNFPDRFSARQFPNYSSELNVNALLLGDSALYLCASSLAGVGSYEQYFGPGTRLTVT.

The chain joins TRBV11-2 to TRBJ1-1; maybe TRBD1 (5 bases). Per the germline V gene, CDR1 is SGHAT and CDR2 is FQNNGV. The CDR3 is 17 amino acids. V was pared by 3 bases and J by 3 bases, with 20 bases between. CDR3 protein: CASSFTSGRGVDTEAFF. CDR3 nucleotide sequence: TGTGCCAGCAGCTTCACGTCGGGGAGGGGCGTGGACACTGAAGCTTTCTTT.

This clonotype was observed a few times. The rearrangement uses TRBV4-2 and TRBJ2-3, with TRBD2 matching 7 bases. After removal of 3 bases from V and 4 bases from J, the junction contained 4 bases not matched to a gene. CDR1 and CDR2 from the germline V gene are LGHNA and YNFKEQ. CDR3 length: 14 amino acids. The CDR3 sequence: CASSQGLRADTQYF. The CDR3 DNA reads TGTGCCAGCAGCCAGGGACTACGGGCAGATACGCAGTATTTT.

There are a few counts of this clonotype. This rearrangement joins TRBV9 to TRBJ2-2; D gene unclear. This CDR3 has 12 residues. The germline CDR1 and CDR2 sequences are SGDLS and YYNGEE. V lost 2 bases, J lost 4 bases, and 3 bases lay in between. CDR3 DNA: TGTGCCAGCAGCGTGTTCACCGGGGAGCTGTTTTTT. Its translation is CASSVFTGELFF.

This clonotype was detected ten times or more. The V call is TRBV12-3 or TRBV12-4, the J call TRBJ1-3, with D maybe TRBD1 (5 bases). The germline V and J ends were trimmed by 3 bases and 0 bases, with 6 bases remaining between them. The CDR3 has 14 amino acids. CDR3 in DNA: TGTGCCAGCAGTTTTAGGGGCTCTGGAAACACCATATATTTT. Protein product: CASSFRGSGNTIYF.

The chain is built from TRBV6-6 and TRBJ2-7; a possible D gene is TRBD2 (6 bases). The CDR3 totals 13 residues. V was trimmed by 6 bases and J by 7 bases, leaving 16 bases between them. Germline CDR1 MNHNY, CDR2 SVGAGI (reference sequence). The CDR3 sequence: CASSQEGSGEQYF. The CDR3 DNA follows: TGTGCCAGCAGCCAGGAGGGATCGGGGGAGCAGTACTTC.

The sample holds a few counts of this clonotype. This chain connects TRBV10-3 to TRBJ2-3, with 10 positions matching TRBD2. The CDR3 extends over 18 amino acids. Germline V gene lookup returns CDR1 ENHRY and CDR2 SYGVKD. Trimming cost V 2 bases and J 1 base; bases outside gene matches: 9. For the CDR3, the DNA is TGTGCCATCAGTGAGAAAGGAGTAGCGGGGGGTGGCACAGATACGCAGTATTTT. Translated, it gives CAISEKGVAGGGTDTQYF.

This clonotype was observed a handful of times. The V call is TRBV7-9, the J call TRBJ2-7, with 7 bases identical to TRBD1. Unmatched junction bases numbered 4, after V lost 1 base and J lost 1 base. Germline V gives CDR1 SEHNR, CDR2 FQNEAQ (reference sequence). The CDR3 spans 15 residues. For the CDR3, the DNA is TGTGCCAGCAGCTTAGAACAGGGGCTGTCCTACGAGCAGTACTTC. Encoded protein: CASSLEQGLSYEQYF.

This clonotype has only a few counts. This chain joins TRBV20-1 and TRBJ1-1; 9 bases fit TRBD1. CDR3 size: 13 residues. CDR1 DFQATT and CDR2 SNEGSKA come from the germline V gene (reference sequence). Trimming took 5 bases from V and 5 from J; bases not matched to a gene: 6. CDR3 region: CSALGQGTTEAFF. In DNA form, the CDR3 reads TGCAGTGCTCTGGGACAGGGTACGACTGAAGCTTTCTTT.

The genes are TRBV7-3 and TRBJ2-3; 10 bases are a match to TRBD2. Germline CDR1 and CDR2: SGHTA and FQGTGA. CDR3 length: 15 residues. V lost 5 bases and J lost 3; bases outside the gene matches: 5. Here the CDR3 reads CASSPMGLATDTQYF. The CDR3, as DNA: TGTGCCAGCAGCCCTATGGGACTAGCGACAGATACGCAGTATTTT. Looking up the rest from reference TRBV7-3 and TRBJ2-3 gives the full variable domain: GAGVSQTPSNKVTEKGKYVELRCDPISGHTALYWYRQSLGQGPEFLIYFQGTGAADDSGLPNDRFFAVRPEGSVSTLKIQRTERGDSAVYLCASSPMGLATDTQYFGPGTRLTVL.

The V gene is TRBV14, the J gene TRBJ1-1, with D hard to call. Trimming shortened V by 1 base and J by 8 bases, and 14 bases separated the two germline ends. This CDR3 spans 14 amino acids. The germline CDR1 and CDR2 sequences are SGHDN and FVKESK. CDR3 loop: CASSQVGPAMEAFF. The DNA for the CDR3 is TGTGCCAGCAGCCAAGTAGGTCCAGCCATGGAAGCTTTCTTT. Looking up the rest from reference TRBV14 and TRBJ1-1 gives the full variable domain: EAGVTQFPSHSVIEKGQTVTLRCDPISGHDNLYWYRRVMGKEIKFLLHFVKESKQDESGMPNNRFLAERTGGTYSTLKVQPAELEDSGVYFCASSQVGPAMEAFFGQGTRLTVV.

This clonotype has only a few counts. This chain connects TRBV6-1 to TRBJ1-3, with D perhaps TRBD1 (6 bases). CDR3 length: 17 residues. Per the germline V gene, CDR1 is MNHNS and CDR2 is SASEGT. Trimming removed 5 bases from V and 1 base from J, with 18 bases in between. CDR3 sequence (DNA): TGTGCCAGCAGTAGCCGAAGGGGGGTCAAGTCTGGAAACACCATATATTTT. Translation gives CASSSRRGVKSGNTIYF.

The chain carries TRBV20-1 and TRBJ2-2, with 7 bases lining up with TRBD2. The germline V gene encodes CDR1 DFQATT and CDR2 SNEGSKA (reference sequence). The CDR3 consists of 18 residues. V trimming: 3 bases; J trimming: 2 bases; junction bases outside the gene matches: 15. The CDR3 nucleotides are TGCAGTGCTAGGGACGCGGGGAGCGGGGATTTAAACACCGGGGAGCTGTTTTTT. It is translated as CSARDAGSGDLNTGELFF.

This clonotype was seen more than once but under ten times. The chain links TRBV5-4 to TRBJ2-5, with D hard to call. This CDR3 comprises 15 residues. Germline V CDR1 and CDR2: SGHNT, YYREEE (reference sequence). V lost 0 bases to trimming and J lost 5 bases, with 14 bases between them. CDR3 in DNA: TGTGCCAGCAGCTTGGCTGGGCGCTCCGGTGAGACCCAGTACTTC. The encoded protein is CASSLAGRSGETQYF.

This clonotype occurred a few times. The genes are TRBV15 and TRBJ2-5, with TRBD1 matching 8 bases. There are 13 residues in the CDR3. CDR1 is LNHNV and CDR2 is YYDKDF in the germline V gene (reference sequence). Unmatched junction bases numbered 0, after V lost 5 bases and J lost 1 base. The CDR3 DNA sequence: TGTGCCACCAGCGGGACAGGCCAAGAGACCCAGTACTTC. This codes for CATSGTGQETQYF. The full variable domain, completed using reference TRBV15 and TRBJ2-5, is DAMVIQNPRYQVTQFGKPVTLSCSQTLNHNVMYWYQQKSSQAPKLLFHYYDKDFNNEADTPDNFQSRRPNTSFCFLDIRSPGLGDTAMYLCATSGTGQETQYFGPGTRLLVL.